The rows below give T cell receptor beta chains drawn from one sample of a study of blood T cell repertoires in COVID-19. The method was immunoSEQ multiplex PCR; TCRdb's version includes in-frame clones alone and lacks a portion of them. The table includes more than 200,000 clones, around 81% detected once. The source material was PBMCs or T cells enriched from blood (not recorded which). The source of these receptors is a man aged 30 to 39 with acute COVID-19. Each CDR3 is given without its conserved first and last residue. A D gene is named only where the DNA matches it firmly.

CDR3aa: ASGRDYSTDTQY; v_gene: TRBV10-1; j_gene: TRBJ2-3; d_gene: TRBD2
CDR3aa: ASSLGRGNSPLH; v_gene: TRBV5-4; j_gene: TRBJ1-6; d_gene: .
CDR3aa: ASSLGWGGEQY; v_gene: TRBV11-3; j_gene: TRBJ2-7; d_gene: TRBD2
CDR3aa: ASSERLAGLSKSYEQY; v_gene: TRBV10-2; j_gene: TRBJ2-7; d_gene: TRBD2
CDR3aa: ASSPTGGGTEAF; v_gene: TRBV10-2; j_gene: TRBJ1-1; d_gene: TRBD1
CDR3aa: ATSSSTGTTPYEQY; v_gene: TRBV15; j_gene: TRBJ2-7; d_gene: .
CDR3aa: SRTSGATDTQY; v_gene: TRBV29-1; j_gene: TRBJ2-3; d_gene: TRBD2
CDR3aa: ASSTRQVNTGELF; v_gene: TRBV19; j_gene: TRBJ2-2; d_gene: .
CDR3aa: ASSLMTGAEKLF; v_gene: TRBV7-6; j_gene: TRBJ1-4; d_gene: .
CDR3aa: ASSLTADSGDTDTQY; v_gene: TRBV7-3; j_gene: TRBJ2-3; d_gene: TRBD2
CDR3aa: ASLEVGANYGYT; v_gene: TRBV28; j_gene: TRBJ1-2; d_gene: .
CDR3aa: ASSPGTARTNEKLF; v_gene: TRBV4-1; j_gene: TRBJ1-4; d_gene: TRBD1
CDR3aa: AIRGTGDGQPQH; v_gene: TRBV10-3; j_gene: TRBJ1-5; d_gene: TRBD1
CDR3aa: ASRPVDNSPLH; v_gene: TRBV6-6; j_gene: TRBJ1-6; d_gene: .
CDR3aa: ATSRDNRGLNTGELF; v_gene: TRBV15; j_gene: TRBJ2-2; d_gene: TRBD1
CDR3aa: ASRGHSNYGYT; v_gene: TRBV10-1; j_gene: TRBJ1-2; d_gene: .
CDR3aa: ASSPAGLLKSYEQY; v_gene: TRBV3-1/TRBV3-2; j_gene: TRBJ2-7; d_gene: .
CDR3aa: ASSSTGEYGYT; v_gene: TRBV6-6; j_gene: TRBJ1-2; d_gene: TRBD1
CDR3aa: ASSVSGGAKPQD; v_gene: TRBV2; j_gene: TRBJ2-7; d_gene: TRBD2
CDR3aa: ATSDSKAAFKNIQY; v_gene: TRBV24-1; j_gene: TRBJ2-4; d_gene: .
CDR3aa: ASSAIQGSYDGYT; v_gene: TRBV5-5; j_gene: TRBJ1-2; d_gene: .
CDR3aa: ASSLGRDGGYT; v_gene: TRBV5-1; j_gene: TRBJ1-2; d_gene: .
CDR3aa: ASSYIGAQNTEAF; v_gene: TRBV6-5; j_gene: TRBJ1-1; d_gene: .
CDR3aa: ASSQEAGPVNTEAF; v_gene: TRBV4-2; j_gene: TRBJ1-1; d_gene: .
CDR3aa: ASSLDVGGLSSPLH; v_gene: TRBV27; j_gene: TRBJ1-6; d_gene: .
CDR3aa: ASSYSGSTGWKTEAF; v_gene: TRBV6-2/TRBV6-3; j_gene: TRBJ1-1; d_gene: TRBD1
CDR3aa: ASSIPGKGTGELF; v_gene: TRBV19; j_gene: TRBJ2-2; d_gene: .
CDR3aa: ASSGRDEQPQH; v_gene: TRBV7-9; j_gene: TRBJ1-5; d_gene: .
CDR3aa: ASSAEAGGADTQY; v_gene: TRBV6-4; j_gene: TRBJ2-3; d_gene: TRBD2
CDR3aa: SVGEAVNQPQH; v_gene: TRBV29-1; j_gene: TRBJ1-5; d_gene: .
CDR3aa: ASSPATSGLVAQY; v_gene: TRBV7-6; j_gene: TRBJ2-5; d_gene: .
CDR3aa: ASSPGVGGYT; v_gene: TRBV5-5; j_gene: TRBJ1-2; d_gene: .
CDR3aa: ASSPGGAGGFYEQY; v_gene: TRBV18; j_gene: TRBJ2-7; d_gene: TRBD2
CDR3aa: SVEDPGRAGGNTGELF; v_gene: TRBV29-1; j_gene: TRBJ2-2; d_gene: TRBD1
CDR3aa: ASTPRGTVTDTQY; v_gene: TRBV6-5; j_gene: TRBJ2-3; d_gene: TRBD1
CDR3aa: AWSVAGGLAINEKLF; v_gene: TRBV30; j_gene: TRBJ1-4; d_gene: TRBD1
CDR3aa: ASSQESAPRPYEQY; v_gene: TRBV4-1; j_gene: TRBJ2-7; d_gene: .
CDR3aa: ASSQDRGQGYT; v_gene: TRBV18; j_gene: TRBJ1-2; d_gene: TRBD1
CDR3aa: ASSLGQGAANYGYT; v_gene: TRBV5-4; j_gene: TRBJ1-2; d_gene: TRBD1
CDR3aa: ASSPLDFTNYGYT; v_gene: TRBV18; j_gene: TRBJ1-2; d_gene: .
CDR3aa: ASPGGKGMNTEAF; v_gene: TRBV7-9; j_gene: TRBJ1-1; d_gene: .
CDR3aa: ASSQVVSSGGALGELF; v_gene: TRBV3-1/TRBV3-2; j_gene: TRBJ2-2; d_gene: TRBD2